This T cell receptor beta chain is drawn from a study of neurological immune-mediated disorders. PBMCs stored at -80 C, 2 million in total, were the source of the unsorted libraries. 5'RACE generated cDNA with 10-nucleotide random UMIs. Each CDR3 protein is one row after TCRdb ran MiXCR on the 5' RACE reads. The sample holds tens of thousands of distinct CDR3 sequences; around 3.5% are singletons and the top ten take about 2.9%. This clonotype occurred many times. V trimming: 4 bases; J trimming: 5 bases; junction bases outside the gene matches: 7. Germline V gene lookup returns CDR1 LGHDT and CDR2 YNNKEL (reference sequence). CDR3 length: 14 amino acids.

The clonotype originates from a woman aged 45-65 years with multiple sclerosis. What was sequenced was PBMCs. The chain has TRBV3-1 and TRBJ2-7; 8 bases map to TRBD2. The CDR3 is CASSPGLGLDEQYF. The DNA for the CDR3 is TGTGCCAGCAGCCCGGGACTAGGGCTAGACGAGCAGTACTTC.